The 11 T cell receptor beta chains listed next were all sequenced from one sample in a study of PD-L1 blockade in urothelial cancer. The assay was immunoSEQ multiplex PCR, and TCRdb's table has in-frame clones only and misses some. The top ten clones hold 1.5% to 2% of a sample with approximately 90,000 clones, nearly 90% of them seen once. Time point reported: pretreatment peripheral blood. The sample consisted of PBMCs, taken around atezolizumab (anti-PD-L1) treatment. The receptor source for this set is a man in his sixties with urothelial cancer.

This chain uses TRBV18 with TRBJ2-7, with 14 bases matching TRBD2. Trimming at V came to 2 bases and at J to 3 bases, leaving 9 bases not matched to a gene. The CDR3 spans 18 residues. Germline CDR1 and CDR2: KGHSH and LQKENI. In DNA form, the CDR3 reads TGTGCCAGCTCACCAGGGACAGCCGGGACTAGCGGGAGCTACGAGCAGTACTTC. Protein product: CASSPGTAGTSGSYEQYF. Full variable domain (missing parts from reference TRBV18 and TRBJ2-7): NAGVMQNPRHLVRRRGQEARLRCSPMKGHSHVYWYRQLPEEGLKFMVYLQKENIIDESGMPKERFSAEFPKEGPSILRIQQVVRGDSAAYFCASSPGTAGTSGSYEQYFGPGTRLTVT.

The V and J genes are TRBV6-5 and TRBJ2-7, with D perhaps matching TRBD2 (6 bases). This CDR3 is built from 15 residues. V shed 2 bases and J shed 2 bases, with 13 bases lying between them. Germline CDR1 and CDR2: MNHEY and SVGAGI. The CDR3 sequence: CASSYNTRGTYEQYF. The CDR3 region has the DNA TGTGCCAGCAGTTACAATACCCGCGGGACCTACGAGCAGTACTTC.

This clone occurred once. This chain links TRBV4-1 with TRBJ1-1, with D possibly TRBD1 on 5 matching bases. Per germline, CDR1 MGHRA and CDR2 YSYEKL. The CDR3 loop spans 16 amino acids. The V gene lost 2 bases and the J gene lost 8 bases, with 21 bases spanning the gap. The CDR3 region has the DNA TGCGCCAGCAGCCAATACCAGGGAATGAGTATATCGGAAGCTTTCTTT. Amino acid sequence: CASSQYQGMSISEAFF.

V usage is TRBV7-2 and J usage is TRBJ2-1, with TRBD2 matching over 7 bases. V shed 5 bases and J 6 bases; nucleotides not matched to a gene: 10. The length of the CDR3 is 15 residues. Germline V lookup: CDR1 SGHTA, CDR2 FQGNSA. CDR3 region: CASSQGLGRGNEQFF. The DNA of the CDR3 is TGTGCCAGCAGCCAGGGATTGGGGAGGGGCAATGAGCAGTTCTTC.

The gene calls are TRBV6-5 and TRBJ1-3; TRBD1 is a possible D gene (6 bases). CDR3 size: 15 residues. From germline, CDR1 is MNHEY and CDR2 SVGAGI. Trimming took 4 bases from V and 0 from J, leaving 10 bases between them. The chain's CDR3 is CASSSRGVSGNTIYF. Here the CDR3 DNA reads TGTGCCAGCAGTTCCAGGGGAGTCTCTGGAAACACCATATATTTT.

The chain has TRBV5-1 and TRBJ2-1, with D possibly being TRBD1 (5 bases). Trimming stripped 6 bases from V and 0 bases from J, with 13 bases between. Germline CDR1 and CDR2: SGHRS and YFSETQ. There are 15 residues in the CDR3. The chain's CDR3 is CASNPGANSYNEQFF. In DNA form, the CDR3 reads TGCGCCAGCAACCCTGGGGCGAACTCCTACAATGAGCAGTTCTTC.

The chain has TRBV19 and TRBJ1-5; D perhaps matches TRBD1 (5 bases). Trimming shortened V by 0 bases and J by 4 bases, and 10 bases separated the two germline ends. The CDR3 totals 15 residues. The germline V gene has CDR1 LNHDA and CDR2 SQIVND (reference sequence). The CDR3 DNA sequence: TGTGCCAGTAGTATAGATCAAAGGGGTAATCAGCCCCAGCATTTT. This gives the protein CASSIDQRGNQPQHF.

The chain joins TRBV30 to TRBJ1-2, with 8 bases matching TRBD1. Trimming at V came to 2 bases and at J to 8 bases, leaving 4 bases not matched to a gene. The CDR3 is made up of 12 amino acids. Germline assignment: CDR1 GTSNPN and CDR2 SVGIG (reference sequence). CDR3 sequence: CAWSTPGGGYTF. The DNA of the CDR3 is TGTGCCTGGAGTACACCAGGGGGCGGCTACACCTTC.

Only one count was recorded for this clone. This chain uses TRBV30 with TRBJ2-3, with D uncertain. The CDR3 runs 15 residues. The V gene's germline CDR1 is GTSNPN and CDR2 SVGIG (reference sequence). Trimming removed 0 bases at V and 2 bases at J, with 12 bases between. The CDR3 is CAWSVGGTFTDTQYF. In nucleotides, the CDR3 is TGTGCCTGGAGTGTAGGCGGAACCTTCACAGATACGCAGTATTTT.

The V gene is TRBV4-2, the J gene TRBJ2-7, with unresolved D. The CDR3 spans 13 residues. Germline CDR1 LGHNA, CDR2 YNFKEQ. V shed 4 bases and J shed 6 bases, with 13 bases lying between them. In nucleotides, the CDR3 is TGTGCCAGCAGCCGGAGAGAGGCTCTCGAGCAGTACTTC. Its protein is CASSRREALEQYF.

V and J are TRBV25-1 and TRBJ1-4; 10 bases agree with TRBD1. This CDR3 spans 16 amino acids. Trimming at V came to 4 bases and at J to 2 bases, leaving 4 bases not matched to a gene. The germline gives CDR1 MGHDK, CDR2 SYGVNS. Here the CDR3 DNA reads TGTGCCAGCAGTGTCCCGGGACAGGGGACTAATGAAAAACTGTTTTTT. Translation: CASSVPGQGTNEKLFF.